These 24 T cell receptor beta chains were sequenced from one sample in a study of cytomegalovirus exposure and HLA in healthy donors (dated by TCRdb to 2016 to 2017). Library prep was done by the immunoSEQ multiplex PCR assay. A mixture of 60 forward primers for TCR Vbeta segments and 13 reverse primers for TCR Jbeta segments was used in the multiplex PCR. This immuneACCESS table, as held by TCRdb, lists in-frame sequences with V and J called but not all clones. Of the missing ones, under half trace to an unresolved V gene in checked studies; the others have no known cause. Here the sample has about 170,000 clones; around 83% occur a single time. Around 2.5% of the sample goes to the ten largest clones. The sample consisted of PBMCs. Source of these receptors: a man between 25 and 39 years old in good health and CMV-seropositive.

The chain couples TRBV6-5 to TRBJ2-1, with 9 positions matching TRBD2. Germline CDR1 and CDR2: MNHEY and SVGAGI. The V gene end was trimmed by 1 base and the J gene end by 8 bases; junction bases not matched to a gene: 6. CDR3 size: 15 residues. The CDR3 bases are TGTGCCAGCAGTTACTATCGGGAGCGGGGGGATGAGCAGTTCTTC. It specifies CASSYYRERGDEQFF.

The gene calls are TRBV27 and TRBJ2-1, with TRBD2 identical over 13 bases. Trimming took 7 bases from V and 1 from J; bases not matched to a gene: 4. CDR3 length: 16 residues. Germline-derived CDR1 and CDR2 are MNHEY and SMNVEV (reference sequence). CDR3 residues: CASILAGGPSYNEQFF. CDR3 nucleotide sequence: TGTGCCAGCATACTAGCGGGAGGGCCGTCCTACAATGAGCAGTTCTTC.

The chain combines TRBV11-3 with TRBJ2-1; D may be TRBD2 (6 bases). The CDR3 spans 19 residues. Looked up from germline, CDR1 is SGHNT and CDR2 is YENEEA. V was shortened by 4 bases and J by 1 base, with 23 bases between the two germline ends. CDR3 bases: TGTGCCAGCAGCTCGCGGGACGTAGAGCCCCCCGAGTCCTACAATGAGCAGTTCTTC. This translates into CASSSRDVEPPESYNEQFF.

This rearrangement joins TRBV27 to TRBJ2-7; weak D call: TRBD2 (5 bases). Per germline, CDR1 MNHEY and CDR2 SMNVEV (reference sequence). Between the trimmed V and J ends, which lost 3 bases and 4 bases, there was a span of 16 bases. CDR3 length: 15 amino acids. In DNA form, the CDR3 reads TGTGCCAGCAGTTTCGAGGGCAGGCTTCGTTACGAGCAGTACTTC. This translates into CASSFEGRLRYEQYF.

Notes on this clone: Other DNA sequences within the sample encode an identical CDR3. The chain links TRBV7-2 to TRBJ2-3, with TRBD2 matching 10 bases. The CDR3 length is 14 residues. V shed 5 bases, J shed 4 bases, and the junction held 3 bases outside the gene matches. Germline V gene lookup returns CDR1 SGHTA and CDR2 FQGNSA. The CDR3 sequence is CASSLGTSADTQYF. The CDR3 DNA reads as TGTGCCAGCAGCCTTGGGACTAGCGCAGATACGCAGTATTTT.

In this sample, this clone turned up a few times. This chain links TRBV6-5 with TRBJ1-2; 7 positions agree with TRBD1. Looked up from germline, CDR1 is MNHEY and CDR2 is SVGAGI. Trimming at V came to 4 bases and at J to 2 bases, leaving 1 base not matched to a gene. This CDR3 comprises 13 residues. CDR3 sequence (DNA): TGTGCCAGCAGTTTACAGGGGAACTATGGCTACACCTTC. Its protein product is CASSLQGNYGYTF.

The V and J genes are TRBV12-5 and TRBJ1-3; D might be TRBD1 (6 bases). Trimming removed 9 bases from V and 0 bases from J, with 9 bases in between. Germline-derived CDR1 and CDR2 are LGHNT and FRNRAP. The CDR3 consists of 13 residues. The CDR3 is CASRGSSGNTIYF. The CDR3 coding sequence is TGTGCTAGCAGGGGATCCTCTGGAAACACCATATATTTT.

This chain uses TRBV4-3 with TRBJ2-5; D is perhaps TRBD2 (5 bases). Per germline, CDR1 LGHNA and CDR2 YSLEER. V was clipped by 0 bases and J by 7 bases, with 15 bases between them. The CDR3 totals 15 residues. In nucleotides, the CDR3 is TGCGCCAGCAGCCAAGATCTCGGGGAGTGGGTGACCCAGTACTTC. As protein: CASSQDLGEWVTQYF.

The table lists this clone with a few counts. The chain has TRBV7-9 and TRBJ1-5; the D is unclear. The germline V gene encodes CDR1 SEHNR and CDR2 FQNEAQ (reference sequence). Trimming removed 5 bases at V and 2 bases at J, with 4 bases between. The CDR3 runs to 12 residues. This chain's CDR3 is CASSLGNQPQHF. CDR3 DNA: TGTGCCAGCAGCCTCGGCAATCAGCCCCAGCATTTT.

The V and J genes are TRBV18 and TRBJ2-7; 7 bases agree with TRBD2. Per the germline V gene, CDR1 is KGHSH and CDR2 is LQKENI. The CDR3 is made up of 14 amino acids. Losses at the gene ends were 3 bases for V and 5 bases for J; bases not matched to a gene: 7. The CDR3 region is CASSPGGSRNEQYF. DNA for the CDR3: TGTGCCAGCTCACCGGGCGGGAGTAGGAACGAGCAGTACTTC.

The V gene is TRBV6-5, the J gene TRBJ2-3; 8 positions match TRBD2. CDR1 and CDR2 (germline): MNHEY, SVGAGI. V gave up 4 bases and J gave up 4 bases; unmatched junction bases: 4. This CDR3 is 14 amino acids long. The CDR3 loop reads CASSSASGSDTQYF. The CDR3 nucleotides are TGTGCCAGCAGTTCGGCTAGCGGGTCAGATACGCAGTATTTT.

The chain links TRBV25-1 to TRBJ1-1, with D unclear. Germline CDR1 is MGHDK and CDR2 is SYGVNS. The V end was cut by 6 bases, the J end by 2 bases, with 10 bases between. The CDR3 contains 13 residues. In nucleotides, the CDR3 is TGTGCCAGCAGGGAGGTGGTAAACACTGAAGCTTTCTTT. This sequence encodes CASREVVNTEAFF.

The chain couples TRBV2 to TRBJ2-5; D may be TRBD2 (5 bases). With 4 bases removed from V and 5 bases from J, the gap between germline ends came to 14 bases. The CDR3 spans 14 residues. CDR1 is SNHLY, CDR2 FYNNEI, per germline. The CDR3 sequence: CASSGRGYGETQYF. In nucleotides, the CDR3 is TGTGCCAGCAGTGGTCGGGGATACGGGGAGACCCAGTACTTC.

This chain joins TRBV7-9 and TRBJ2-5; tentatively, D is TRBD2 (5 bases). Germline assignment: CDR1 SEHNR and CDR2 FQNEAQ (reference sequence). Trimming left V 3 bases short and J 2 bases short, with 16 bases between. This CDR3 region has 16 residues. The CDR3 reads CASSFRGLGQQETQYF. Written as DNA, the CDR3 is TGTGCCAGCAGCTTTAGAGGGCTCGGGCAGCAAGAGACCCAGTACTTC.

The chain employs TRBV10-2 and TRBJ1-1; weak D call: TRBD1 (6 bases). The germline V gene has CDR1 WSHSY and CDR2 SAAADI. CDR3 size: 14 residues. V gave up 2 bases and J gave up 5 bases, with 12 bases separating them. The CDR3, as DNA: TGCGCCAGCAGTGAGGTCAGGGGCGCGACTGAAGCTTTCTTT. This gives the protein CASSEVRGATEAFF.

The gene calls are TRBV7-9 and TRBJ1-1; the D is unclear. The CDR3 runs 16 residues. Trimming removed 2 bases from V and 3 bases from J, with 16 bases in between. Germline lookup yields CDR1 SEHNR and CDR2 FQNEAQ (reference sequence). CDR3 loop: CASSLTPGWVYTEAFF. For the CDR3, the DNA is TGTGCCAGCAGCTTAACCCCGGGATGGGTATACACTGAAGCTTTCTTT.

This chain joins TRBV10-3 and TRBJ2-1; D is possibly TRBD2 (6 bases). The germline V gene has CDR1 ENHRY and CDR2 SYGVKD. V lost 4 bases and J 3 bases, leaving 13 bases between the germline ends. This CDR3 has 15 residues. Here the CDR3 DNA reads TGTGCCATCAGTGGGGGGGAGGCGGGCTACAATGAGCAGTTCTTC. It codes for CAISGGEAGYNEQFF.

The chain links TRBV6-1 to TRBJ2-3, with a weak D call TRBD1 (5 bases). Germline V CDR1 and CDR2: MNHNS, SASEGT. V lost 10 bases and J 0 bases, leaving 8 bases between the germline ends. This CDR3 spans 12 amino acids. The CDR3 reads CATPGSTDTQYF. CDR3 in DNA: TGTGCCACCCCAGGGAGCACAGATACGCAGTATTTT.

V gene TRBV15 combines with J gene TRBJ2-3, with D tentatively TRBD2 (6 bases). This CDR3 spans 13 amino acids. The germline CDR1 and CDR2 sequences are LNHNV and YYDKDF (reference sequence). V lost 1 base, J lost 8 bases, and 10 bases lay in between. The CDR3 loop is CATSRGTIPTQYF. The CDR3 coding sequence is TGTGCCACCAGCAGAGGGACTATTCCTACGCAGTATTTT.

This clone was observed a few times. This chain connects TRBV4-3 to TRBJ2-7; maybe TRBD2 (6 bases). CDR1 is LGHNA and CDR2 is YSLEER in the germline V gene. This CDR3 region has 15 residues. The V end was cut by 1 base, the J end by 3 bases, with 13 bases between. In DNA form, the CDR3 reads TGCGCCAGCAGCCAAGGACGGAGTAGCGGCTACGAGCAGTACTTC. Its protein is CASSQGRSSGYEQYF.

In this sample, this clone turned up once. The gene calls are TRBV19 and TRBJ2-1; no firm D call. This CDR3 spans 14 amino acids. The germline V and J ends were trimmed by 1 base and 3 bases, with 7 bases remaining between them. Germline assignment: CDR1 LNHDA and CDR2 SQIVND (reference sequence). The CDR3, as DNA: TGTGCCAGTAGTATAGGCACTATCTACAATGAGCAGTTCTTC. Encoded protein: CASSIGTIYNEQFF.

V and J are TRBV7-2 and TRBJ2-5; D may be TRBD1 (6 bases). CDR1 is SGHTA, CDR2 FQGNSA, per germline. The V and J ends lost 1 base and 5 bases respectively, with 14 bases between them. CDR3 length equals 15 residues. CDR3 loop: CASSLVWGQWETQYF. The CDR3 DNA sequence: TGTGCCAGCAGCTTAGTGTGGGGGCAATGGGAGACCCAGTACTTC.

This clone was counted ten times or more. The chain uses TRBV4-2 and TRBJ1-4; no firm D call. This CDR3 has 14 residues. Trimming shortened V by 2 bases and J by 8 bases, and 12 bases separated the two germline ends. Germline V gene lookup returns CDR1 LGHNA and CDR2 YNFKEQ. The CDR3 region has the DNA TGTGCCAGCAGCCAAACCTCCGCCAGGGAAAAACTGTTTTTT. Translated: CASSQTSAREKLFF.

This clone was detected only once. V is TRBV27 and J is TRBJ1-5, with unresolved D. Germline V CDR1 and CDR2: MNHEY, SMNVEV (reference sequence). V lost 3 bases to trimming and J lost 0 bases, with 6 bases between them. There are 14 residues in the CDR3. The CDR3 is CASSFGSSNQPQHF. DNA for the CDR3: TGTGCCAGCAGTTTTGGGAGTAGCAATCAGCCCCAGCATTTT.